This passage covers 29 T cell receptor beta chains from one sample sequenced in a study of blood T cell repertoires in COVID-19. The assay was immunoSEQ multiplex PCR, and TCRdb's table has in-frame clones only and misses some. Of 45,000 to 65,000 clones in the sample, 77% were seen once. Sequenced: peripheral blood. The receptors originated from an older man with active or convalescent COVID-19.

V and J are TRBV7-2 and TRBJ1-1; unclear D gene. The ends were cut back, 2 bases at V and 4 bases at J, with 17 bases in the middle. CDR3 size: 16 residues. CDR1 is SGHTA and CDR2 is FQGNSA in the germline V gene. The CDR3 DNA follows: TGTGCCAGCAGCTTAAGGCCCCCAAGAGACACCACTGAAGCTTTCTTT. It codes for CASSLRPPRDTTEAFF. Supplemented by reference TRBV7-2 and TRBJ1-1, the full variable domain reads GAGVSQSPSNKVTEKGKDVELRCDPISGHTALYWYRQSLGQGLEFLIYFQGNSAPDKSGLPSDRFSAERTGGSVSTLTIQRTQQEDSAVYLCASSLRPPRDTTEAFFGQGTRLTVV.

This clone was recorded once. CDR3 protein: CASGGDNEKLFF. The CDR3 DNA reads as TGTGCCAGCGGAGGCGATAATGAAAAACTGTTTTTT. The chain employs TRBV2 and TRBJ1-4; the D is unclear. This CDR3 has 12 amino acids. V was cut by 8 bases and J by 4 bases, with 8 bases left in between. The germline V gene has CDR1 SNHLY and CDR2 FYNNEI.

The genes are TRBV7-2 and TRBJ2-3, with TRBD2 as a possible D gene (6 bases). The CDR3 runs 14 residues. Trimming shortened V by 5 bases and J by 2 bases, and 11 bases separated the two germline ends. From germline, CDR1 is SGHTA and CDR2 FQGNSA. CDR3: CASSPGDSTDTQYF. CDR3 nucleotide sequence: TGTGCCAGCAGCCCTGGGGACTCCACAGATACGCAGTATTTT.

This clone was seen many times. The gene calls are TRBV6-2 or TRBV6-3 and TRBJ2-5; 8 bases agree with TRBD1. This CDR3 comprises 13 residues. After removal of 5 bases from V and 5 bases from J, the junction contained 4 bases not matched to a gene. CDR1 MNHEY and CDR2 SVGEGT come from the germline V gene. CDR3 in DNA: TGTGCCAGCAGTGACAGGGGACGGGAGACCCAGTACTTC. It specifies CASSDRGRETQYF.

The J gene is TRBJ2-3, the V gene TRBV5-4; D is ambiguous. The CDR3 loop spans 13 amino acids. Trimming shortened V by 4 bases and J by 0 bases, and 6 bases separated the two germline ends. Germline CDR1 is SGHNT and CDR2 is YYREEE (reference sequence). The CDR3 loop reads CASSITSTDTQYF. In nucleotides, the CDR3 is TGTGCCAGCAGCATTACTAGCACAGATACGCAGTATTTT.

The rearrangement uses TRBV7-3 and TRBJ1-2; D possibly corresponds to TRBD1 (5 bases). In germline, CDR1 is SGHTA, CDR2 FQGTGA. The CDR3 loop spans 14 amino acids. The germline V and J ends were trimmed by 1 base and 7 bases, with 13 bases remaining between them. CDR3 sequence: CASSLRPGLIGYTF. DNA of the CDR3: TGTGCCAGCAGCTTAAGGCCGGGACTGATTGGCTACACCTTC.

This chain connects TRBV28 to TRBJ1-2; unclear D gene. The V gene's germline CDR1 is MDHEN and CDR2 SYDVKM. Trimming took off 6 bases at V and 5 bases at J, with 13 bases between the two ends. The CDR3 extends over 13 amino acids. This CDR3 is CASSPTVKYGYTF. CDR3 DNA: TGTGCCAGCAGCCCTACAGTGAAGTATGGCTACACCTTC.

The V and J genes are TRBV18 and TRBJ1-1; D possibly corresponds to TRBD1 (5 bases). V lost 4 bases and J 7 bases, leaving 16 bases between the germline ends. CDR1 and CDR2 (germline): KGHSH, LQKENI. This CDR3 region has 14 residues. As DNA, the CDR3 is TGTGCCAGCTCACTCACGGACACCCGAAATGAAGCTTTCTTT. Its translation is CASSLTDTRNEAFF.

J is TRBJ1-6 and V is TRBV19; D unresolved. The CDR3 covers 14 residues. Germline V gives CDR1 LNHDA, CDR2 SQIVND (reference sequence). Trimming took off 3 bases at V and 5 bases at J, with 8 bases between the two ends. The DNA for the CDR3 is TGTGCCAGTAGTATGAGTCGGGATAATTCACCCCTCCACTTT. Translating gives CASSMSRDNSPLHF.

The chain couples TRBV7-9 to TRBJ2-7; possibly TRBD1 for D (7 bases). V dropped 4 bases and J dropped 0 bases, with 22 bases sitting between them. The germline V gene encodes CDR1 SEHNR and CDR2 FQNEAQ (reference sequence). The CDR3 covers 18 residues. The CDR3 sequence: CASSSSLYQGGASYEQYF. The CDR3 bases are TGTGCCAGCAGCTCATCCCTCTACCAGGGGGGCGCCTCCTACGAGCAGTACTTC.

The chain carries TRBV18 and TRBJ1-2, with TRBD1 identical over 7 bases. The CDR3 totals 13 residues. Trimming cost V 6 bases and J 2 bases; bases outside gene matches: 3. CDR1 and CDR2 from the germline V gene are KGHSH and LQKENI. Here the CDR3 reads CASSGTVNYGYTF. CDR3 in DNA: TGTGCCAGCTCCGGGACAGTAAACTATGGCTACACCTTC.

This clone was seen just once. The rearrangement links TRBV5-1 to TRBJ2-5; 7 bases are shared with TRBD1. J gave up 1 base and V 0 bases, and 3 bases lay outside the gene matches. This CDR3 has 15 amino acids. CDR1 SGHRS and CDR2 YFSETQ come from the germline V gene. CDR3 region: CASSLGGQSQETQYF. For the CDR3, the DNA is TGCGCCAGCAGCTTGGGGGGACAGTCCCAAGAGACCCAGTACTTC.

The gene calls are TRBV5-1 and TRBJ1-3; D possibly corresponds to TRBD1 (5 bases). The CDR3 runs to 14 residues. Trimming stripped 4 bases from V and 6 bases from J, with 14 bases between. The germline V gene has CDR1 SGHRS and CDR2 YFSETQ. The CDR3 is CASSPDSGANTIYF. DNA for the CDR3: TGCGCCAGCAGCCCCGACAGTGGCGCAAACACCATATATTTT.

The chain couples TRBV2 to TRBJ2-5; 13 bases are a match to TRBD2. The CDR3 is 15 amino acids. After removal of 8 bases from V and 5 bases from J, the junction contained 8 bases not matched to a gene. Germline-derived CDR1 and CDR2 are SNHLY and FYNNEI. The CDR3 sequence is CASGLAGALGETQYF. CDR3 sequence (DNA): TGTGCCAGCGGACTAGCGGGGGCATTGGGGGAGACCCAGTACTTC.

This rearrangement joins TRBV3-1 (or the pseudogene TRBV3-2) to TRBJ2-2; 14 bases map to TRBD2. V shed 3 bases, J shed 6 bases, and the junction held 3 bases outside the gene matches. The CDR3 consists of 16 residues. The germline CDR1 and CDR2 sequences are LGHDT and YNNKEL (reference sequence). CDR3: CASSQGLAGDAGELFF. CDR3 DNA sequence: TGTGCCAGCAGCCAGGGACTAGCGGGAGACGCCGGGGAGCTGTTTTTT.

The chain joins TRBV7-9 to TRBJ2-2; 9 bases agree with TRBD1. V was clipped by 5 bases and J by 4 bases; unmatched bases: 11. CDR3 length: 17 residues. In germline, CDR1 is SEHNR, CDR2 FQNEAQ (reference sequence). Written as DNA, the CDR3 is TGTGCCAGCAGCCCTCCAGCCGGGACAGGGCTCACCGGGGAGCTGTTTTTT. As protein: CASSPPAGTGLTGELFF.

This clone was observed a handful of times. V is TRBV21-1 and J is TRBJ2-3; TRBD2 is taken as the D call from the table, unchecked against the DNA. TRBV21-1 has pseudogene status. The CDR3 runs 12 residues. CDR3 sequence: CASSKLANTQYF. CDR3 in DNA: TGTGCCAGCAGCAAACTAGCGAATACGCAGTATTTT.

This clone has a handful of counts. The V call is TRBV11-3, the J call TRBJ1-1, with D perhaps TRBD1 (6 bases). The CDR3 covers 15 residues. CDR1 is SGHNT, CDR2 YENEEA, per germline. V was trimmed by 5 bases and J by 1 base, leaving 14 bases between them. The CDR3 bases are TGTGCCAGCAGCCGCTGGGGGGGGGCGAACACTGAAGCTTTCTTT. This encodes CASSRWGGANTEAFF. Full variable domain (missing parts from reference TRBV11-3 and TRBJ1-1): EAGVVQSPRYKIIEKKQPVAFWCNPISGHNTLYWYLQNLGQGPELLIRYENEEAVDDSQLPKDRFSAERLKGVDSTLKIQPAELGDSAVYLCASSRWGGANTEAFFGQGTRLTVV.

The table lists this clone with many counts. This sequence joins TRBV7-2 and TRBJ2-1, with 14 bases aligning to TRBD2. Trimming removed 5 bases from V and 9 bases from J; junction bases left unmatched: 9. Looked up from germline, CDR1 is SGHTA and CDR2 is FQGNSA. The CDR3 spans 16 residues. The CDR3 DNA is TGTGCCAGCAGCGTAAGGGGGACTAGCGGGAGAAGTGAGCAGTTCTTC. It yields the protein CASSVRGTSGRSEQFF.

The chain recombines TRBV7-2 with TRBJ1-2; no clear D. Germline CDR1 and CDR2: SGHTA and FQGNSA. The CDR3 is made up of 13 amino acids. The V end lost 3 bases, the J end lost 6 bases, and 11 bases lay between the germline ends. The CDR3 bases are TGTGCCAGCAGCTTCGAGCGAATACATGGCTACACCTTC. Protein sequence: CASSFERIHGYTF.

The rearrangement uses TRBV2 and TRBJ2-7; perhaps TRBD1 as D (5 bases). This CDR3 is 14 amino acids long. Germline V gene data show CDR1 as SNHLY and CDR2 as FYNNEI. V was shortened by 1 base and J by 0 bases, with 7 bases between the two germline ends. The CDR3 is CASSEDRSSYEQYF. The CDR3 coding sequence is TGTGCCAGCAGTGAAGACAGGAGCTCCTACGAGCAGTACTTC. Full variable domain (rest looked up from reference TRBV2 and TRBJ2-7): EPEVTQTPSHQVTQMGQEVILRCVPISNHLYFYWYRQILGQKVEFLVSFYNNEISEKSEIFDDQFSVERPDGSNFTLKIRSTKLEDSAMYFCASSEDRSSYEQYFGPGTRLTVT.

This clone was seen only a few times. A read error may account for a junction end that differs from germline. CDR3: CASSGSTGALSF. In DNA form, the CDR3 reads TGTGCCAGCAGTGGTTCGACAGGGGCGCTATCCTTC. The gene calls are TRBV12-3 or TRBV12-4 and TRBJ1-2; TRBD1 matches at 8 bases. The CDR3 consists of 12 residues.

The chain has TRBV6-5 and TRBJ2-1; 9 bases are shared with TRBD1. Unmatched junction bases numbered 2, after V lost 5 bases and J lost 6 bases. The germline gives CDR1 MNHEY, CDR2 SVGAGI. The CDR3 contains 13 residues. The CDR3 loop reads CASSRTGANEQFF. The CDR3 DNA sequence: TGTGCCAGCAGTCGGACAGGGGCCAATGAGCAGTTCTTC.

The V gene is TRBV5-8, the J gene TRBJ1-3; 7 bases agree with TRBD1. The J segment lost 0 bases and the V segment lost 4 bases, leaving 13 bases of the junction unmatched. The CDR3 has 18 residues. Germline V gives CDR1 SGHTS, CDR2 YDEGEE. The CDR3 DNA reads TGTGCCAGCAGCCAAGAGGGGACAGCCTATCTCTCTGGAAACACCATATATTTT. As protein: CASSQEGTAYLSGNTIYF.

This sequence joins TRBV11-2 and TRBJ1-1; D ambiguous. With 5 bases removed from V and 0 bases from J, the gap between germline ends came to 7 bases. This CDR3 is 13 amino acids long. Germline CDR1 is SGHAT and CDR2 is FQNNGV. As DNA, the CDR3 is TGTGCCAGCAGCATAAATATGAACACTGAAGCTTTCTTT. Translated: CASSINMNTEAFF.

V usage is TRBV2 and J usage is TRBJ2-7; D is uncertain. CDR3 length: 12 amino acids. Looked up from germline, CDR1 is SNHLY and CDR2 is FYNNEI. Trimming shortened V by 6 bases and J by 2 bases, and 8 bases separated the two germline ends. The DNA of the CDR3 is TGTGCCAGCAGACCTACAGCCTACGAGCAGTACTTC. Translation gives CASRPTAYEQYF.

The V gene is TRBV7-3, the J gene TRBJ2-2; 8 nucleotides line up with TRBD2. Losses at the gene ends were 2 bases for V and 4 bases for J; bases not matched to a gene: 6. This CDR3 region has 16 residues. Germline V gene lookup returns CDR1 SGHTA and CDR2 FQGTGA. The CDR3 reads CASSLSGGPSTGELFF. The DNA for the CDR3 is TGTGCCAGCAGCTTATCGGGGGGGCCAAGCACCGGGGAGCTGTTTTTT.

The rearrangement joins TRBV27 to TRBJ2-1, with D possibly TRBD2 on 6 matching bases. The CDR3 has 15 residues. The germline V and J ends were trimmed by 3 bases and 6 bases, with 15 bases remaining between them. Germline V gene sequence: CDR1 MNHEY, CDR2 SMNVEV (reference sequence). CDR3 sequence (DNA): TGTGCCAGCAGTTTTATCGGCGGGACCGCCAATGAGCAGTTCTTC. As protein: CASSFIGGTANEQFF.

V and J are TRBV5-1 and TRBJ2-7; 12 bases match TRBD1. Germline trimming cut 1 base from V and 6 bases from J; bases unmatched to any gene: 5. There are 15 residues in the CDR3. CDR1 and CDR2 (germline): SGHRS, YFSETQ. CDR3 sequence reads: CASSLPGQGAPEQYF. The DNA for the CDR3 is TGCGCCAGCAGCTTGCCGGGACAGGGGGCTCCCGAGCAGTACTTC.